This note documents a single TCR beta chain sequence. These data are taken from a study of blood T cells in healthy people across ages. Combining a sample-barcoded 5' primer with a J-beta primer mix, a second PCR ran for about 6 to 11 cycles. A single record per CDR3 protein comes from TCRdb applying MiXCR to the 5' RACE reads. The sample has some 1.5 million distinct CDR3 sequences; about 42% are singletons. CDR3 size: 14 residues. CDR1 and CDR2 (germline): SGDLS, YYNGEE. V was trimmed by 1 base and J by 5 bases, leaving 13 bases between them. Sample: blood. The sequence derives from a young woman in good health. The genes are TRBV9 and TRBJ2-7; D is unclear. CDR3 nucleotides: TGTGCCAGCAGCGTAAGCCGGGCTTCTCACGAGCAGTACTTC. Its protein is CASSVSRASHEQYF.